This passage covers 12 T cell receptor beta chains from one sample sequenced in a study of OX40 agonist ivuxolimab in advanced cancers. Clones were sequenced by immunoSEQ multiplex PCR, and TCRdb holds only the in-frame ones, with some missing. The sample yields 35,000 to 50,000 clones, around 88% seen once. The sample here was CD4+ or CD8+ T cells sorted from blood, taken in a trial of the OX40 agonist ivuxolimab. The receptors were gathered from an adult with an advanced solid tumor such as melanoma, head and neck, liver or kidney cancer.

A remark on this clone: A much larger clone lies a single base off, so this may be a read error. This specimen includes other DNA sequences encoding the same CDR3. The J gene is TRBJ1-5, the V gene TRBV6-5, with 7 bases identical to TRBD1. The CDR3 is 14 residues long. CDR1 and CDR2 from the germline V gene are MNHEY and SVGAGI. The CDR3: CASSPDREGQPQHF. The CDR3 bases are TGTGCCAGCAGCCCTGACAGGGAGGGTCAGCCTCAGCATTTT.

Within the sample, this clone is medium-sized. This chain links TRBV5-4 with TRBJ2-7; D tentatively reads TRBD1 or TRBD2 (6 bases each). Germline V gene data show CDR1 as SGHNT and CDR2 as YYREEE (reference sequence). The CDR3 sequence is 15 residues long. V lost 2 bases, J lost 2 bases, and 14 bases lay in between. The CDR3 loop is CASSFVGGSAYEQYF. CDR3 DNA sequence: TGTGCCAGCAGCTTCGTGGGGGGCTCGGCCTACGAGCAGTACTTC.

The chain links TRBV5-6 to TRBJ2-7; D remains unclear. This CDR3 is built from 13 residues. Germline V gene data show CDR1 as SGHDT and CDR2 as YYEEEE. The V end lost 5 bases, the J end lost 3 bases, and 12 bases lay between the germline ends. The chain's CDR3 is CASRSRSGYEQYF. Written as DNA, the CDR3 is TGTGCCAGCAGGTCTAGGTCGGGCTACGAGCAGTACTTC.

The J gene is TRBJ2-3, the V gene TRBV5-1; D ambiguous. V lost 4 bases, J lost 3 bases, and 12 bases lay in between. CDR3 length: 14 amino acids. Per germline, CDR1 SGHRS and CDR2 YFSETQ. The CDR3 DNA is TGCGCCAGCAGCCCCAACCCGGCTACAGATACGCAGTATTTT. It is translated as CASSPNPATDTQYF.

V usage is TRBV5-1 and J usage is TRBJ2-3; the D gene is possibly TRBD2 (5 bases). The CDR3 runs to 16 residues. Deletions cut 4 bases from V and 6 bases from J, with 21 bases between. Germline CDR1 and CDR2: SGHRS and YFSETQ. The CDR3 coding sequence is TGCGCCAGCAGCCGGAGTACGGGGTCTCCGGGGGATACGCAGTATTTT. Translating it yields CASSRSTGSPGDTQYF.

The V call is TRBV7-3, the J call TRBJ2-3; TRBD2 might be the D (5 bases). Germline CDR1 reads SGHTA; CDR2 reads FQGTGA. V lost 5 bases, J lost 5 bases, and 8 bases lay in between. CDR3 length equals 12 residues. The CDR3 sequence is CASSDYRDTQYF. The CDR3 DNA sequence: TGTGCCAGCAGCGACTACAGAGATACGCAGTATTTT.

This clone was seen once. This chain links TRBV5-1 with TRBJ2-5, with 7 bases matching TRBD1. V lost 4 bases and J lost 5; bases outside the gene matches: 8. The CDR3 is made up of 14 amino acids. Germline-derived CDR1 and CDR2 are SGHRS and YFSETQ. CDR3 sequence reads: CASSMFQTGETQYF. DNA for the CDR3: TGCGCCAGCAGCATGTTTCAGACAGGGGAGACCCAGTACTTC.

Written as DNA, the CDR3 is TGTGCCAGCAGTTATGGACAGATGAACACTGAAGCTTTCTTT. Translating gives CASSYGQMNTEAFF. This chain links TRBV6-5 with TRBJ1-1; tentative D call: TRBD1 (6 bases). Germline V CDR1 and CDR2: MNHEY, SVGAGI. The CDR3 extends over 14 amino acids. Between the trimmed V and J ends, which lost 3 bases and 0 bases, there was a span of 8 bases.

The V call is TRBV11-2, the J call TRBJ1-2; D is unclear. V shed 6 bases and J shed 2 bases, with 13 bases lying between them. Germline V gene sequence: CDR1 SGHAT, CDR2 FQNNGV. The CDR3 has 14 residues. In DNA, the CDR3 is TGTGCCAGCAGTCCGACGGACCGGAACTATGGCTACACCTTC. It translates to CASSPTDRNYGYTF.

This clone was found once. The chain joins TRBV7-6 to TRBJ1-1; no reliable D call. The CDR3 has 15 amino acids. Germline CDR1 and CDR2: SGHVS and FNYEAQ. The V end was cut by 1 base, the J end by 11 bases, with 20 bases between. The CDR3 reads CASSLGVLRLQCAFF. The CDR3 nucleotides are TGTGCCAGCAGCTTAGGGGTATTGAGACTACAATGTGCTTTCTTT.

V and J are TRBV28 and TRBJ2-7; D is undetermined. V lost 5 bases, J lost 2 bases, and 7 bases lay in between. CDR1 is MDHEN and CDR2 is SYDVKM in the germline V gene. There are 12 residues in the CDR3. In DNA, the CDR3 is TGTGCCAGCAGTCCCTATACCTACGAGCAGTACTTC. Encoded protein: CASSPYTYEQYF.

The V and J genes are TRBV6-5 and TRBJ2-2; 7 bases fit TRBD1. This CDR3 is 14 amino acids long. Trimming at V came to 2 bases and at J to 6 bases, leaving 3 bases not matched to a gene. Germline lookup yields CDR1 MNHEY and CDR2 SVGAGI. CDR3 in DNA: TGTGCCAGCAGTTACCCAGGGGGTTCCGGGGAGCTGTTTTTT. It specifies CASSYPGGSGELFF.